These 18 T cell receptor beta chains share one sample of origin, sequenced in a study of a mutant IDH1 vaccine in newly diagnosed glioma. These receptors' targets are unknown. Regarding time point: week 47, end of study. All doses held 300 ug of mutant IDH1 20-mer peptide, with topical imiquimod. Sequencing was performed with immunoSEQ multiplex PCR; in TCRdb, only in-frame clones are kept and a portion is missing. There are roughly 34,000 clones in the sample; around nine tenths occur only once, and 4% to 6% lies in the top ten. The sample consisted of PBMCs, taken from a glioma patient whose treatment included an IDH1 peptide vaccine. Receptor source: a woman in her 40s with glioma.

The gene calls are TRBV29-1 and TRBJ1-1, with D unresolved. Germline V CDR1 and CDR2: SQVTM, ANQGSEA. This CDR3 has 13 residues. Trimming removed 4 bases at V and 1 base at J, with 10 bases between. CDR3 in amino acids: CSVVGSGNTEAFF. The CDR3 coding sequence is TGCAGCGTTGTTGGCAGCGGGAACACTGAAGCTTTCTTT. Complete variable domain (other parts from reference TRBV29-1 and TRBJ1-1): SAVISQKPSRDICQRGTSLTIQCQVDSQVTMMFWYRQQPGQSLTLIATANQGSEATYESGFVIDKFPISRPNLTFSTLTVSNMSPEDSSIYLCSVVGSGNTEAFFGQGTRLTVV.

The chain uses TRBV25-1 and TRBJ2-1; no clear D gene. The germline V gene encodes CDR1 MGHDK and CDR2 SYGVNS. Trimming took off 8 bases at V and 6 bases at J, with 8 bases between the two ends. This CDR3 is built from 11 residues. CDR3 region: CASLRFNEQFF. The CDR3 coding sequence is TGTGCCAGCCTGCGGTTCAATGAGCAGTTCTTC.

The V call is TRBV4-3, the J call TRBJ2-1; 9 bases match TRBD2. The germline V gene encodes CDR1 LGHNA and CDR2 YSLEER. Trimming took 2 bases from V and 5 from J; bases not matched to a gene: 10. This CDR3 region has 17 residues. The CDR3: CASSQRAGGISDNEQFF. CDR3 in DNA: TGCGCCAGCAGCCAAAGGGCGGGGGGGATTTCAGACAATGAGCAGTTCTTC.

The J gene is TRBJ2-5, the V gene TRBV7-9; 10 positions match TRBD2. Germline V gene data show CDR1 as SEHNR and CDR2 as FQNEAQ (reference sequence). V dropped 4 bases and J dropped 6; count of bases not matched to a gene: 8. This CDR3 is built from 15 residues. The CDR3, as DNA: TGTGCCAGCAGCTCCTCTAGCGGGAGTATGAAGACCCAGTACTTC. Encoded protein: CASSSSSGSMKTQYF.

CDR3 loop: CASSEATGYGETQYF. The CDR3 coding sequence is TGTGCCAGCAGTGAAGCCACAGGGTACGGAGAGACCCAGTACTTC. The chain carries TRBV6-1 and TRBJ2-5; the D gene is possibly TRBD1 (6 bases). Germline V CDR1 and CDR2: MNHNS, SASEGT. The ends were cut back, 0 bases at V and 4 bases at J, with 12 bases in the middle. This CDR3 is 15 amino acids long.

The chain couples TRBV19 to TRBJ2-7, with TRBD2 identical over 12 bases. The CDR3 covers 15 residues. The trim removed 6 bases at V and 5 bases at J, leaving 8 bases unmatched. Germline V CDR1 and CDR2: LNHDA, SQIVND (reference sequence). The CDR3 protein is CASRRLAGDPDEQYF. The CDR3 DNA is TGTGCCAGTAGACGACTAGCGGGAGATCCTGACGAGCAGTACTTC.

This sequence joins TRBV14 and TRBJ1-5, with D perhaps matching TRBD1 (5 bases). This CDR3 is built from 17 residues. Germline CDR1 SGHDN, CDR2 FVKESK. The ends were cut back, 0 bases at V and 2 bases at J, with 14 bases in the middle. CDR3 sequence: CASSQEELSRGNQPQHF. CDR3 bases: TGTGCCAGCAGCCAAGAGGAGCTCTCCAGGGGCAATCAGCCCCAGCATTTT.

V and J are TRBV10-1 and TRBJ1-1, with no clear D. The CDR3 runs 15 residues. The germline V and J ends were trimmed by 0 bases and 4 bases, with 12 bases remaining between them. From germline, CDR1 is WNHNN and CDR2 SYGVQD (reference sequence). In DNA, the CDR3 is TGCGCCAGCAGTGAGTCAGGGTGGGGTGCCACTGAAGCTTTCTTT. Its translation: CASSESGWGATEAFF.

This clone was seen only a few times. V gene TRBV6-6 combines with J gene TRBJ1-1; TRBD1 might be the D (5 bases). The CDR3 runs 14 residues. V lost 5 bases, J lost 4 bases, and 14 bases lay in between. Germline V CDR1 and CDR2: MNHNY, SVGAGI (reference sequence). The CDR3 DNA reads TGTGCCAGCAGTGCCCCCGGGGGGGGCACTGAAGCTTTCTTT. Translated: CASSAPGGGTEAFF.

This chain uses TRBV4-1 with TRBJ1-4; D unclear. Germline V gene sequence: CDR1 MGHRA, CDR2 YSYEKL. The V end was cut by 1 base, the J end by 0 bases, with 9 bases between. CDR3 size: 16 residues. CDR3 DNA: TGCGCCAGCAGCCAAGTTTCCAGACCAACTAATGAAAAACTGTTTTTT. Encoded protein: CASSQVSRPTNEKLFF.

This chain uses TRBV28 with TRBJ1-1; no clear D. The CDR3 contains 10 residues. Trimming stripped 4 bases from V and 3 bases from J, with 0 bases between. Germline CDR1 reads MDHEN; CDR2 reads SYDVKM. CDR3 sequence reads: CASSYTEAFF. CDR3 nucleotide sequence: TGTGCCAGCAGTTACACTGAAGCTTTCTTT. Full variable domain (remainder filled in from reference TRBV28 and TRBJ1-1): DVKVTQSSRYLVKRTGEKVFLECVQDMDHENMFWYRQDPGLGLRLIYFSYDVKMKEKGDIPEGYSVSREKKERFSLILESASTNQTSMYLCASSYTEAFFGQGTRLTVV.

This clone was seen a handful of times. This sequence joins TRBV27 and TRBJ1-1; maybe TRBD1 (6 bases). Germline V gene lookup returns CDR1 MNHEY and CDR2 SMNVEV (reference sequence). The V gene lost 2 bases and the J gene lost 1 base, with 20 bases spanning the gap. There are 18 residues in the CDR3. The CDR3 nucleotides are TGTGCCAGCAGTTTAATCGGGAATAGGGGGGGAAGGAACACTGAAGCTTTCTTT. Its translation: CASSLIGNRGGRNTEAFF.

J is TRBJ1-3 and V is TRBV19; tentatively, D is TRBD1 (5 bases). Germline CDR1 reads LNHDA; CDR2 reads SQIVND (reference sequence). The CDR3 is 15 amino acids. V dropped 7 bases and J dropped 0 bases, with 13 bases sitting between them. This CDR3 reads CASTSQGLSGNTIYF. The CDR3 DNA sequence: TGTGCCAGTACCTCCCAGGGACTCTCTGGAAACACCATATATTTT.

V usage is TRBV7-2 and J usage is TRBJ1-5; TRBD1 agrees at 7 bases. The CDR3 sequence is 16 residues long. CDR1 SGHTA and CDR2 FQGNSA come from the germline V gene. Trimming removed 5 bases from V and 0 bases from J; junction bases left unmatched: 7. CDR3 amino acids: CASSTQGGLSNQPQHF. Written as DNA, the CDR3 is TGTGCCAGCAGCACGCAGGGGGGCCTTAGCAATCAGCCCCAGCATTTT.

The chain joins TRBV21-1 to TRBJ1-5; TRBD1, the table's D call, lacks a check against the DNA. TRBV21-1 is annotated as a pseudogene. The CDR3 loop spans 13 amino acids. CDR3 coding DNA: TGTGCCAGCAGCAAACGGCAGGATCAGCCCCAGCATTTT. It codes for CASSKRQDQPQHF.

This clone was observed once. The CDR3 loop reads CASSEGNQPQHF. The CDR3 DNA reads as TGTGCCAGCAGTGAGGGCAATCAGCCCCAGCATTTT. The V call is TRBV25-1, the J call TRBJ1-5; no firm D call. V dropped 3 bases and J dropped 2 bases, with 2 bases sitting between them. The CDR3 totals 12 residues. CDR1 MGHDK and CDR2 SYGVNS come from the germline V gene.

The chain couples TRBV25-1 to TRBJ2-3; the match to TRBD2 covers 7 bases. Germline CDR1 reads MGHDK; CDR2 reads SYGVNS. There are 15 residues in the CDR3. V gave up 4 bases and J gave up 0 bases; unmatched junction bases: 4. The CDR3 nucleotides read TGTGCCAGCAGTGGGGGTAGCGGGAGCACAGATACGCAGTATTTT. Its translation: CASSGGSGSTDTQYF.

The sample holds one count of this clone. The V and J genes are TRBV11-1 and TRBJ2-5; 11 nucleotides match TRBD1. Germline V gene sequence: CDR1 SGHAT, CDR2 FQDESV (reference sequence). This CDR3 has 14 amino acids. Unmatched junction bases numbered 1, after V lost 0 bases and J lost 7 bases. The CDR3 protein is CASSLADRGLTQYF. The CDR3 DNA reads TGTGCCAGCAGCTTAGCGGACAGGGGGCTGACCCAGTACTTC.